The 16 T cell receptor beta chains reported below all come from one sample, sequenced in a study of T cells in Graves' hyperthyroidism and ophthalmopathy. Authors of the study amplified TCR beta CDR3 regions from RNA transcripts. TCR CDR3 underwent first-round RT-PCR with the HTBI primer set. TCRdb used MiXCR to reprocess the multiplex PCR reads, holding one entry per CDR3 protein. This sample has roughly 570,000 distinct CDR3 sequences, with around 46% found just once. The sample comprised peripheral blood or thyroid tissue (not recorded which). The receptors were gathered from an adult woman with Graves' disease, either hyperthyroidism or ophthalmopathy (not recorded which).

The rearrangement links TRBV7-9 to TRBJ2-5; 14 bases map to TRBD2. The CDR3 is 17 residues long. Germline V gives CDR1 SEHNR, CDR2 FQNEAQ (reference sequence). With 5 bases clipped from V and 5 bases from J, the junction kept 10 bases outside the gene matches. The CDR3 sequence is CASSLNGLAGGHETQYF. As DNA, the CDR3 is TGTGCCAGCAGCCTAAACGGACTAGCGGGAGGTCATGAGACCCAGTACTTC.

The chain recombines TRBV11-2 with TRBJ2-5, with D possibly being TRBD1 (5 bases). CDR1 is SGHAT and CDR2 is FQNNGV in the germline V gene. Trimming took off 2 bases at V and 5 bases at J, with 18 bases between the two ends. The CDR3 length is 16 residues. The CDR3 loop reads CASSLLSGRTGETQYF. The CDR3 nucleotides read TGTGCCAGCAGCTTACTATCAGGGCGGACCGGGGAGACCCAGTACTTC.

The chain carries TRBV2 and TRBJ2-2; TRBD1 matches 10 bases. This CDR3 is 15 amino acids long. V shed 6 bases, J shed 4 bases, and the junction held 5 bases outside the gene matches. Germline CDR1 reads SNHLY; CDR2 reads FYNNEI. The CDR3 spells CASRAGQGGTGELFF. The CDR3 DNA is TGTGCCAGCAGGGCAGGACAGGGGGGCACCGGGGAGCTGTTTTTT. Full variable domain (remainder filled in from reference TRBV2 and TRBJ2-2): EPEVTQTPSHQVTQMGQEVILRCVPISNHLYFYWYRQILGQKVEFLVSFYNNEISEKSEIFDDQFSVERPDGSNFTLKIRSTKLEDSAMYFCASRAGQGGTGELFFGEGSRLTVL.

This clonotype was detected once. The chain employs TRBV10-3 and TRBJ2-5, with 11 bases matching TRBD1. The germline gives CDR1 ENHRY, CDR2 SYGVKD. Unmatched junction bases numbered 6, after V lost 10 bases and J lost 2 bases. The CDR3 sequence is 14 residues long. In DNA, the CDR3 is TGTGCCACGTGGACAGGGGGCATACAAGAGACCCAGTACTTC. This codes for CATWTGGIQETQYF.

This clonotype was seen ten or more times. The chain employs TRBV2 and TRBJ1-1; 7 nucleotides match TRBD1. Trimming removed 9 bases from V and 0 bases from J; junction bases left unmatched: 4. The germline CDR1 and CDR2 sequences are SNHLY and FYNNEI. The CDR3 covers 13 residues. DNA of the CDR3: TGTGCCAGTACCGGGACAGTGAACACTGAAGCTTTCTTT. The encoded protein is CASTGTVNTEAFF. Based on the CDR3 plus reference TRBV2 and TRBJ1-1, the full variable domain is EPEVTQTPSHQVTQMGQEVILRCVPISNHLYFYWYRQILGQKVEFLVSFYNNEISEKSEIFDDQFSVERPDGSNFTLKIRSTKLEDSAMYFCASTGTVNTEAFFGQGTRLTVV.

This clonotype was seen ten or more times. The rearrangement uses TRBV6-6 and TRBJ2-7; unclear D gene. The CDR3 spans 14 residues. Trimming left V 2 bases short and J 0 bases short, with 8 bases between. The germline V gene has CDR1 MNHNY and CDR2 SVGAGI (reference sequence). For the CDR3, the DNA is TGTGCCAGCAGTTACGATGGATCCTCCTACGAGCAGTACTTC. Translation: CASSYDGSSYEQYF.

Many counts were recorded for this clonotype. The genes are TRBV5-8 and TRBJ2-2, with D uncertain. This CDR3 comprises 16 residues. Trimming pared 2 bases from V and 7 bases from J, leaving 18 bases between. Germline lookup yields CDR1 SGHTS and CDR2 YDEGEE. CDR3 in DNA: TGTGCCAGCAGCTTCCCAGACACCCCCTCGGGCGGGGAGCTGTTTTTT. This codes for CASSFPDTPSGGELFF.

This clonotype was counted at least ten times. This chain joins TRBV15 and TRBJ1-5; a possible D gene is TRBD1 (5 bases). The ends were cut back, 0 bases at V and 2 bases at J, with 11 bases in the middle. This CDR3 is built from 16 residues. Germline V gene sequence: CDR1 LNHNV, CDR2 YYDKDF (reference sequence). The CDR3 reads CATSRDRPRGNQPQHF. CDR3 DNA: TGTGCCACCAGCAGAGATCGGCCCAGGGGCAATCAGCCCCAGCATTTT.

In its sample, this clonotype was seen many times. The J gene is TRBJ1-1, the V gene TRBV10-1; maybe TRBD1 (5 bases). Germline CDR1 and CDR2: WNHNN and SYGVQD (reference sequence). CDR3 length: 13 amino acids. V lost 0 bases and J lost 10, with 12 bases in between. This chain's CDR3 is CASSESQGSRAFF. The DNA of the CDR3 is TGCGCCAGCAGTGAGTCGCAGGGTTCGAGAGCTTTCTTT.

For this clonotype: One end of the junction does not line up with germline, which may come from a read error. This rearrangement joins TRBV15 to TRBJ1-6; D is undetermined. This CDR3 comprises 16 residues. Germline lookup yields CDR1 LNHNV and CDR2 YYDKDF (reference sequence). The CDR3: CAASSERQPFDSPLHF. The CDR3, as DNA: TGTGCCGCCAGCAGTGAGCGGCAGCCGTTCGATTCACCCCTCCACTTT.

Comments on this clonotype: A much larger clone lies one base from this, so it may be a read error. This chain joins TRBV4-1 and TRBJ2-7; D gene unclear. Per germline, CDR1 MGHRA and CDR2 YSYEKL. The CDR3 is made up of 14 amino acids. The CDR3 sequence is CASSQAGQSCEQYF. The CDR3 nucleotides are TGCGCCAGCAGCCAAGCAGGCCAATCCTGCGAGCAGTACTTC.

This clonotype was seen ten or more times. This chain uses TRBV14 with TRBJ1-2, with no clear D. V was clipped by 1 base and J by 4 bases, with 13 bases between them. This CDR3 is built from 15 residues. CDR1 is SGHDN and CDR2 is FVKESK in the germline V gene. CDR3 region: CASSQVGPSGYGYTF. CDR3 bases: TGTGCCAGCAGCCAAGTCGGTCCGAGCGGCTATGGCTACACCTTC. Supplemented by reference TRBV14 and TRBJ1-2, the full variable domain reads EAGVTQFPSHSVIEKGQTVTLRCDPISGHDNLYWYRRVMGKEIKFLLHFVKESKQDESGMPNNRFLAERTGGTYSTLKVQPAELEDSGVYFCASSQVGPSGYGYTFGSGTRLTVV.

In this sample, this clonotype turned up once. The chain has TRBV7-3 and TRBJ2-3, with 9 bases matching TRBD2. Germline CDR1 SGHTA, CDR2 FQGTGA. The CDR3 has 16 residues. Losses at the gene ends were 2 bases for V and 0 bases for J; bases not matched to a gene: 3. In DNA form, the CDR3 reads TGTGCCAGCAGCTTACTAGCGGGATTTAGCACAGATACGCAGTATTTT. Translated: CASSLLAGFSTDTQYF.

This clonotype appeared many times. V gene TRBV20-1 combines with J gene TRBJ1-1, with 7 bases fitting TRBD1. Germline values: CDR1 DFQATT, CDR2 SNEGSKA (reference sequence). The CDR3 loop spans 15 amino acids. V was clipped by 0 bases and J by 0 bases; unmatched bases: 4. The CDR3, as DNA: TGCAGTGCTAGAGACATAGGACAGGTGAACACTGAAGCTTTCTTT. Amino acids: CSARDIGQVNTEAFF.

This clonotype was detected many times. The gene calls are TRBV7-9 and TRBJ1-2; D might be TRBD1 (5 bases). This CDR3 is 16 amino acids long. Between the trimmed V and J ends, which lost 1 base and 3 bases, there was a span of 15 bases. Germline values: CDR1 SEHNR, CDR2 FQNEAQ (reference sequence). The CDR3 is CASSLVRGEGDYGYTF. DNA for the CDR3: TGTGCCAGCAGCTTAGTTCGTGGGGAAGGGGACTATGGCTACACCTTC.

This clonotype was detected ten times or more. The rearrangement links TRBV7-9 to TRBJ1-1; D not certain. Germline values: CDR1 SEHNR, CDR2 FQNEAQ (reference sequence). Trimming removed 5 bases from V and 6 bases from J, with 13 bases in between. The CDR3 totals 13 residues. As DNA, the CDR3 is TGTGCCAGCAGCGCAGAAGTAGAGGCTGAAGCTTTCTTT. This sequence encodes CASSAEVEAEAFF.